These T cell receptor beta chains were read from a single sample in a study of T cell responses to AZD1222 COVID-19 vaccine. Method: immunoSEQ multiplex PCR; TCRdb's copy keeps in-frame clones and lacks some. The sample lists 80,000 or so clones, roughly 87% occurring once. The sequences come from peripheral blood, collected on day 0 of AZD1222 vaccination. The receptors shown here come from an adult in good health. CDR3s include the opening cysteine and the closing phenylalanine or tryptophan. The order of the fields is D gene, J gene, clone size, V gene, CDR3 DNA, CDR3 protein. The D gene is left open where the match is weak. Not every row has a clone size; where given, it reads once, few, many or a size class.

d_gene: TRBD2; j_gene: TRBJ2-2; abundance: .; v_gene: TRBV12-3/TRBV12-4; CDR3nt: TGTGCCAGCAGTCGAGCGGGGGCCGGGGAGCTGTTTTTT; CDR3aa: CASSRAGAGELFF
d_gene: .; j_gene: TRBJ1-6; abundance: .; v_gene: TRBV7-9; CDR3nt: TGTGCCAGCAGCGCCCGGACAGATAATTCACCCCTCCACTTT; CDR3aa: CASSARTDNSPLHF
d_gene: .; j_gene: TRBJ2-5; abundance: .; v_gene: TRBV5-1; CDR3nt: TGCGCCAGCAGCTCCGACGCCCAAGAGACCCAGTACTTC; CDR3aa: CASSSDAQETQYF
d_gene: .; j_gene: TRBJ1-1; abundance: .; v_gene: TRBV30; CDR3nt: TGTGCCTGGAGTGTACAGACTGAAGCTTTCTTT; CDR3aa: CAWSVQTEAFF
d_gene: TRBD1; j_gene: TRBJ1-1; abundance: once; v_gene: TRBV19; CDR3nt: TGTGCCAGTAGTGGACAGGATCGCACTGAAGCTTTCTTT; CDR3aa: CASSGQDRTEAFF
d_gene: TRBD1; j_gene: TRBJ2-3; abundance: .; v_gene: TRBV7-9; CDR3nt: TGTGCCAGCAGCACAAGGACAGGGGATGCAGATACGCAGTATTTT; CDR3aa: CASSTRTGDADTQYF
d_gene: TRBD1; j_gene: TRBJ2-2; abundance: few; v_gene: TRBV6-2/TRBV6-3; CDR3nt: TGTGCCAGCAGTCCCGGACAGGGTAGGATCACCGGGGAGCTGTTTTTT; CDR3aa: CASSPGQGRITGELFF
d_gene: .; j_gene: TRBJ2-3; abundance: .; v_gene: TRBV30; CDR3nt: TGTGCCTGGAGTAAAGGCCCAGATACGCAGTATTTT; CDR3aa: CAWSKGPDTQYF
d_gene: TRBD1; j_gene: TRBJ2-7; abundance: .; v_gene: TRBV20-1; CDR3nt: TGCAGTGCGCAGGGGGCCTACGAGCAGTACTTC; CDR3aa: CSAQGAYEQYF
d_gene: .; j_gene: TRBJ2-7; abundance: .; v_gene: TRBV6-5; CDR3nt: TGTGCCAGCAGGACGGACGGTGGTTTGAGGGAGCAGTACTTC; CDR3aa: CASRTDGGLREQYF
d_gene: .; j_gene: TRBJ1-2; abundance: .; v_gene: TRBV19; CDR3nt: TGTGCCAGTAGTCCCTGGTTGAGGGGGAACTTC; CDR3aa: CASSPWLRGNF
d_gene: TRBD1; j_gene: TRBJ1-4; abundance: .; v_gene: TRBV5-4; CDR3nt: TGTGCCAGCAGCTTGGAAGGGGGCGTACTTGGGGATGAAAAACTGTTTTTT; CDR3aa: CASSLEGGVLGDEKLFF
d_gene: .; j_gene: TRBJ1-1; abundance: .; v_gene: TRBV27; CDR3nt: TGTGCCAGCAGTTTTAGACCGCGAGACACTGAAGCTTTCTTT; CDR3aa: CASSFRPRDTEAFF
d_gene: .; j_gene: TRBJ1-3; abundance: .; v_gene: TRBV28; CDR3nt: TGTGCCAGCAGTTCGACAGCGGGCCTCACTGGAAACACCATATATTTT; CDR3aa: CASSSTAGLTGNTIYF
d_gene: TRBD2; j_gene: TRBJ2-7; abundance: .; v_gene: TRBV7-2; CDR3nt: TGTGCCAGCAGCTTAGATTACGCTAGCGGGTACGAGCAGTACTTC; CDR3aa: CASSLDYASGYEQYF
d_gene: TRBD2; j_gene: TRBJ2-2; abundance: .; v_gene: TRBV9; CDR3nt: TGTGCCAGCAGCGTAGCTGCAAGCGGGAGGACCGGGGAGCTGTTTTTT; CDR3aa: CASSVAASGRTGELFF
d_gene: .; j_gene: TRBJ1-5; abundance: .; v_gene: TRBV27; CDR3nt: TGTGCCAGCAGTCAGGACGGCCCTGGGCCCCAGCATTTT; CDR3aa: CASSQDGPGPQHF
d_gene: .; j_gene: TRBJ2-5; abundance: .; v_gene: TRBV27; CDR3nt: TGTGCCAGCAGTTTAGAGCCTTTCCAAGAGACCCAGTACTTC; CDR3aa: CASSLEPFQETQYF
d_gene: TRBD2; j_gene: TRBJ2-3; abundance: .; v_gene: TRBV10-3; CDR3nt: TGTGCCATTACTAGCGGGAGTGCAGATACGCAGTATTTT; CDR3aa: CAITSGSADTQYF
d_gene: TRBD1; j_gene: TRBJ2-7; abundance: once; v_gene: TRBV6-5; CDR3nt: TGTGCCAGCACCTACGGACAGGGGGAGTACGAGCAGTACTTC; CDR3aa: CASTYGQGEYEQYF
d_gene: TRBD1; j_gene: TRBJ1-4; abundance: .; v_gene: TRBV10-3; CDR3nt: TGTGCCATCAGTGTTGGACAGGGGGCCAATGAAAAACTGTTTTTT; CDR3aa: CAISVGQGANEKLFF
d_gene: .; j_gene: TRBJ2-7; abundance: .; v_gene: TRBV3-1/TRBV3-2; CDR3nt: TGTGCCAGCAGCCAAGATTACGAGCAGTACTTC; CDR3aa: CASSQDYEQYF
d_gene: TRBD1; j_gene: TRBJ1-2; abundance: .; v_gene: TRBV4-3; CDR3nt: TGCGCCAGCAGCCCACCGGGACAGCTCTATGGCTACACCTTC; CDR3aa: CASSPPGQLYGYTF
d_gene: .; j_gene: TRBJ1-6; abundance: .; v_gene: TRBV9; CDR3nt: TGTGCCAGCAGCCGGGACATTTCTAATTCACCCCTCCACTTT; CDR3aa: CASSRDISNSPLHF
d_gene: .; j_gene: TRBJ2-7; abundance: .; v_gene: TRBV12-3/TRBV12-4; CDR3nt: TGTGCCAGCAGCAGCCAGGGCGTCGAGCAGTACTTC; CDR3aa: CASSSQGVEQYF
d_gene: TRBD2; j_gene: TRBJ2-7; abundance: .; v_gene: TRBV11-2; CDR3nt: TGTGCCAGCAGCCCGGGACTAGCGGGATACGAGCAGTACTTC; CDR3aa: CASSPGLAGYEQYF
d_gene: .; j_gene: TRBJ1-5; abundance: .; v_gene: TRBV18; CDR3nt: TGTGCCAGCTCACCCTCGGGTAGCAATCAGCCCCAGCATTTT; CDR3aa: CASSPSGSNQPQHF
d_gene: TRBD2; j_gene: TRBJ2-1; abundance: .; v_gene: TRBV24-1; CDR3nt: TGTGCCACCAGTGGGGCGGGAGAAGGAAAGGATGAGCAGTTCTTC; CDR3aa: CATSGAGEGKDEQFF
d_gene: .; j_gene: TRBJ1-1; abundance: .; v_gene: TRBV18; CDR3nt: TGTGCCAGCTCGCTAGGCCTGAACACTGAAGCTTTCTTT; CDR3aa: CASSLGLNTEAFF
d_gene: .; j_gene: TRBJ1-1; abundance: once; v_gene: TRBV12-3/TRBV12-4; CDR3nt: TGTGCCAGCAGTTTAGCGGGGAACACTGAAGCTTTCTTT; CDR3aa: CASSLAGNTEAFF
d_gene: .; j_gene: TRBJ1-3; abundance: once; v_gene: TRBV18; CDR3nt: TGTGCCAGCTCACCACCCGCAGGGGAGAACTCTGGAAACACCATATATTTT; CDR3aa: CASSPPAGENSGNTIYF
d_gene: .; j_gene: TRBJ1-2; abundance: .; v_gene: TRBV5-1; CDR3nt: TGCGCCAGCAGCGGGCAGAACTATGGCTACACCTTC; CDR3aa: CASSGQNYGYTF
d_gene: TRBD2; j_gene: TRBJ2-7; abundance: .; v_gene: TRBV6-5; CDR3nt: TGTGCCAGCACCAGGACCTCGGGGGGGACCCACGAGCAGTACTTC; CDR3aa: CASTRTSGGTHEQYF
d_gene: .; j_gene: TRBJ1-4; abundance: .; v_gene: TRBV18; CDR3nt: TGTGCCAGCTCACCACCGGGAACAGCAACTAATGAAAAACTGTTTTTT; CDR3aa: CASSPPGTATNEKLFF
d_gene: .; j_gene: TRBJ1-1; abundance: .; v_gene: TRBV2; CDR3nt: TGTGCCAGCATACCCCGAGTGGGTATCGGCACTGAAGCTTTCTTT; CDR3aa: CASIPRVGIGTEAFF
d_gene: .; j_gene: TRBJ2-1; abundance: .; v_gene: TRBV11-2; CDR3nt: TGTGCCAGCGAGAGACTGGGGTCCTACAATGAGCAGTTCTTC; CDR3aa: CASERLGSYNEQFF
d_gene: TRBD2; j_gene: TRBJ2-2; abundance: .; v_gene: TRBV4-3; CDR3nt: TGCGCCAGCAGCCAGAGAGGTAGCGGGAGCGACACCGGGGAGCTGTTTTTT; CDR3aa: CASSQRGSGSDTGELFF
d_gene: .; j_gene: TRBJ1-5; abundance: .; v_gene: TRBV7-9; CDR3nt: TGTGCCAGCAGCTTATATTGGGGGGATTCGAATCAGCCCCAGCATTTT; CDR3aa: CASSLYWGDSNQPQHF
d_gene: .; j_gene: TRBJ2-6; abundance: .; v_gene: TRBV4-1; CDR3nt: TGCGCCAGCAGCCAAGGAGACACCCGCTCTGGGGCCAACGTCCTGACTTTC; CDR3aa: CASSQGDTRSGANVLTF
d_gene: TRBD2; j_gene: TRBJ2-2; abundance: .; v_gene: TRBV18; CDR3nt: TGTGCCAGCTCACGGACTAGCGGGAGGAACACCGGGGAGCTGTTTTTT; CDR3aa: CASSRTSGRNTGELFF
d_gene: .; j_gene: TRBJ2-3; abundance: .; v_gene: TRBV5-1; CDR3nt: TGCGCCAGCAGCTTTAGTGAGGATACGCAGTATTTT; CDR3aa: CASSFSEDTQYF
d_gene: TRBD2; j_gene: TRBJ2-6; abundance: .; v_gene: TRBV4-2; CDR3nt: TGTGCCAGCAGCCAGGAGCGGGGCTCTGGGGCCAACGTCCTGACTTTC; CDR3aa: CASSQERGSGANVLTF
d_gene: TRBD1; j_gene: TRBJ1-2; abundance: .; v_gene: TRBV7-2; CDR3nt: TGTGCCAGCAGCTTGACAGGGTATGGCTACACCTTC; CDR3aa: CASSLTGYGYTF
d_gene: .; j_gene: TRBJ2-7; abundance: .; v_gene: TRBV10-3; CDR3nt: TGTGCCATCAGTGAGCCCCCTAGCGAGCAGTACTTC; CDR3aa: CAISEPPSEQYF
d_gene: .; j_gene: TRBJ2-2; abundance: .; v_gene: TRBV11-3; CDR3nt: TGTGCCAGTAGGGGTGGCACCGGGGAGCTGTTTTTT; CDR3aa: CASRGGTGELFF
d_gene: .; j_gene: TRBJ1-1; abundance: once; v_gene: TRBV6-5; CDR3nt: TGTGCCAGTCCGTCACAGGGAGGGACTGAAGCTTTCTTT; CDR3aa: CASPSQGGTEAFF
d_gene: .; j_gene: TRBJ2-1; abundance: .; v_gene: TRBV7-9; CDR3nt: TGTGCCAGCAGCTTAGCCCTCTACGGGGCAGAGACGAATGAGCAGTTCTTC; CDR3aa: CASSLALYGAETNEQFF
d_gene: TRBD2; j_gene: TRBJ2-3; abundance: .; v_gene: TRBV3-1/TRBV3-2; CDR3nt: TGTGCCAGCAGCCGGACTAGCGGGAGAGCGGATACGCAGTATTTT; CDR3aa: CASSRTSGRADTQYF
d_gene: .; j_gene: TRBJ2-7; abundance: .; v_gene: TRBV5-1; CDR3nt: TGCGCCAGCAGCCCCGGGACCCCAGACCACTACGAGCAGTACTTC; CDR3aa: CASSPGTPDHYEQYF
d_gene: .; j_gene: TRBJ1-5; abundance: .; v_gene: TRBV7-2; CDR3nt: TGTGCCAGCAGCTTAGACTCTACGGGAAGCAATCAGCCCCAGCATTTT; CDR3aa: CASSLDSTGSNQPQHF
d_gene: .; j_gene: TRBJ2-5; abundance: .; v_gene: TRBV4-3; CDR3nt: TGCGCCAGCAGCCAAGAGGGACATGAGGAGACCCAGTACTTC; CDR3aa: CASSQEGHEETQYF
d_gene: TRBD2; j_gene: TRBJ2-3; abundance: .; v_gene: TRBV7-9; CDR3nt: TGTGCCAGCAGCTTAAGGGGTAGCGGGAGGGCCGGAGATACGCAGTATTTT; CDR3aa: CASSLRGSGRAGDTQYF